A single sample is the source of the 28 T cell receptor beta chains below, sequenced in a study of long-term antiretroviral therapy in people with HIV. Investigators performed immunoSEQ version v3.0 at survey level. The method was immunoSEQ multiplex PCR; TCRdb's version includes in-frame clones alone and lacks a portion of them. The sample carries 30,000 to 35,000 clones, 65% to 85% recorded once. Sample: unsorted PBMCs, taken 3 years after starting antiretroviral therapy. The source is a man aged 50 or older with HIV.

The rearrangement uses TRBV19 and TRBJ2-2; 10 nucleotides align to TRBD2. The CDR3 is 16 residues long. V lost 0 bases to trimming and J lost 4 bases; unmatched junction nucleotides: 2. Germline V gene lookup returns CDR1 LNHDA and CDR2 SQIVND (reference sequence). Here the CDR3 reads CASSIDPSGGTGELFF. CDR3 coding DNA: TGTGCCAGTAGTATAGATCCTAGCGGGGGCACCGGGGAGCTGTTTTTT.

The V gene is TRBV5-1, the J gene TRBJ2-3, with TRBD2 matching over 10 bases. Losses at the gene ends were 6 bases for V and 3 bases for J; bases not matched to a gene: 7. The CDR3 loop spans 15 amino acids. CDR1 is SGHRS, CDR2 YFSETQ, per germline. This CDR3 reads CASKLAGGGTDTQYF. The CDR3 coding sequence is TGCGCCAGCAAATTAGCGGGAGGAGGAACAGATACGCAGTATTTT.

This chain uses TRBV6-5 with TRBJ2-7, with D unclear. This CDR3 spans 15 amino acids. Germline CDR1 MNHEY, CDR2 SVGAGI. The V end lost 0 bases, the J end lost 3 bases, and 12 bases lay between the germline ends. CDR3 loop: CASSYSSGPVYEQYF. CDR3 DNA sequence: TGTGCCAGCAGTTACTCTTCCGGGCCGGTCTACGAGCAGTACTTC.

This chain connects TRBV10-2 to TRBJ2-3; no clear D gene. The CDR3 length is 15 residues. V was clipped by 8 bases and J by 1 base, with 16 bases between them. Germline loops: CDR1 WSHSY, CDR2 SAAADI. The CDR3 sequence: CASSFSTIGTDTQYF. In DNA form, the CDR3 reads TGCGCCAGCTCCTTTAGCACTATTGGCACAGATACGCAGTATTTT.

The V call is TRBV29-1, the J call TRBJ2-2; no clear D. The germline gives CDR1 SQVTM, CDR2 ANQGSEA. The CDR3 has 13 amino acids. Trimming cost V 5 bases and J 1 base, with 8 bases left between them. CDR3 bases: TGCAGCGTTAGGCCGAAGAACACCGGGGAGCTGTTTTTT. Protein: CSVRPKNTGELFF.

The rearrangement joins TRBV4-1 to TRBJ2-1, with 8 bases that match TRBD1. Germline assignment: CDR1 MGHRA and CDR2 YSYEKL. CDR3 length: 17 amino acids. Unmatched junction bases numbered 6, after V lost 0 bases and J lost 2 bases. This chain's CDR3 is CASSQELRTGPYNEQFF. CDR3 coding DNA: TGCGCCAGCAGCCAAGAGTTACGGACAGGGCCCTACAATGAGCAGTTCTTC.

This chain joins TRBV5-4 and TRBJ2-3, with unresolved D. Germline values: CDR1 SGHNT, CDR2 YYREEE (reference sequence). V lost 3 bases and J 3 bases, leaving 11 bases between the germline ends. The CDR3 extends over 14 amino acids. In nucleotides, the CDR3 is TGTGCCAGCAGCTCGGACGGTCGAACAGATACGCAGTATTTT. The encoded protein is CASSSDGRTDTQYF.

This clone occurred a few times. The chain couples TRBV4-1 to TRBJ2-7, with D unresolved. The CDR3 spans 13 residues. Germline assignment: CDR1 MGHRA and CDR2 YSYEKL. The V and J ends lost 0 bases and 3 bases respectively, with 6 bases between them. The CDR3 spells CASSQDLDYEQYF. The CDR3 DNA follows: TGCGCCAGCAGCCAAGATCTAGACTACGAGCAGTACTTC.

This rearrangement joins TRBV28 to TRBJ1-4, with a possible D match to TRBD1 (5 bases). Germline lookup yields CDR1 MDHEN and CDR2 SYDVKM. Trimming stripped 8 bases from V and 0 bases from J, with 7 bases between. The CDR3 loop spans 13 amino acids. CDR3 sequence: CASGAATNEKLFF. CDR3 DNA: TGTGCCAGCGGGGCCGCAACTAATGAAAAACTGTTTTTT.

This clone was observed a single time. The chain has TRBV4-3 and TRBJ1-1; a possible D gene is TRBD1 (6 bases). Germline V gene data show CDR1 as LGHNA and CDR2 as YSLEER. This CDR3 has 14 amino acids. Trimming shortened V by 4 bases and J by 2 bases, and 11 bases separated the two germline ends. CDR3: CASSRRDINTEAFF. DNA of the CDR3: TGCGCCAGCAGCCGCCGGGACATCAACACTGAAGCTTTCTTT.

The rearrangement links TRBV6-6 to TRBJ1-1, with a weak D call TRBD1 (5 bases). CDR1 is MNHNY, CDR2 SVGAGI, per germline (reference sequence). Trimming took 4 bases from V and 2 from J, leaving 11 bases between them. The CDR3 consists of 14 residues. The CDR3 bases are TGTGCCAGCAGTTCCCGCGGGGCCAACACTGAAGCTTTCTTT. It yields the protein CASSSRGANTEAFF.

V usage is TRBV5-1 and J usage is TRBJ2-5; TRBD2 agrees at 12 bases. Trimming at V came to 0 bases and at J to 5 bases, leaving 5 bases not matched to a gene. Looked up from germline, CDR1 is SGHRS and CDR2 is YFSETQ. The CDR3 runs 16 residues. CDR3 loop: CASSLASGGADETQYF. Written as DNA, the CDR3 is TGCGCCAGCAGCTTGGCTAGCGGGGGGGCAGATGAGACCCAGTACTTC.

The chain couples TRBV6-6 to TRBJ2-5; D possibly corresponds to TRBD2 (6 bases). V lost 0 bases and J lost 5, with 10 bases in between. This CDR3 spans 14 amino acids. Germline V CDR1 and CDR2: MNHNY, SVGAGI (reference sequence). CDR3 bases: TGTGCCAGCAGTTACTCGGGGGGTGGCGAGACCCAGTACTTC. It encodes CASSYSGGGETQYF.

The sample holds one count of this clone. This rearrangement joins TRBV7-8 to TRBJ1-2; weak D call: TRBD1 (5 bases). Trimming left V 0 bases short and J 6 bases short, with 11 bases between. The CDR3 extends over 14 amino acids. Germline V gives CDR1 SGHVS, CDR2 FQNEAQ. CDR3 residues: CASSLALRVHGYTF. CDR3 DNA: TGTGCCAGCAGCTTAGCTCTCAGGGTTCATGGCTACACCTTC.

In this sample, this clone turned up once. This chain uses TRBV5-1 with TRBJ2-3; unclear D gene. Trimming took off 3 bases at V and 1 base at J, with 21 bases between the two ends. This CDR3 has 18 amino acids. Germline V gene lookup returns CDR1 SGHRS and CDR2 YFSETQ. CDR3 sequence (DNA): TGCGCCAGCAGCTCTCTCCTCCCCTCGGGCCAAGGCACAGATACGCAGTATTTT. This translates into CASSSLLPSGQGTDTQYF.

The V call is TRBV11-2, the J call TRBJ2-7; 7 bases map to TRBD1. With 3 bases clipped from V and 4 bases from J, the junction kept 12 bases outside the gene matches. The V gene's germline CDR1 is SGHAT and CDR2 FQNNGV. The CDR3 is 16 residues long. The DNA for the CDR3 is TGTGCCAGCAGCTTTAATACGGGACAGATATCTTACGAGCAGTACTTC. Its protein product is CASSFNTGQISYEQYF.

The table lists this clone with a few counts. The chain links TRBV14 to TRBJ1-4; tentatively, D is TRBD1 (6 bases). V lost 2 bases, J lost 4 bases, and 14 bases lay in between. Germline V gene sequence: CDR1 SGHDN, CDR2 FVKESK. This CDR3 comprises 16 residues. CDR3 DNA sequence: TGTGCCAGCAGCCAATGGATTGGACAGATTAATGAAAAACTGTTTTTT. Its protein is CASSQWIGQINEKLFF.

The gene calls are TRBV30 and TRBJ2-7, with D possibly called TRBD1 or TRBD2 (5 bases each). Per germline, CDR1 GTSNPN and CDR2 SVGIG (reference sequence). The CDR3 has 13 amino acids. V was clipped by 1 base and J by 6 bases, with 13 bases between them. For the CDR3, the DNA is TGTGCCTGGAGTGGCCTGAGGGGCGGCGAGCAGTACTTC. Protein sequence: CAWSGLRGGEQYF.

This clone appeared a single time. The chain links TRBV5-1 to TRBJ2-7; D is unresolved. Germline V gene sequence: CDR1 SGHRS, CDR2 YFSETQ. Trimming shortened V by 2 bases and J by 3 bases, and 9 bases separated the two germline ends. The CDR3 covers 13 residues. DNA for the CDR3: TGCGCCAGCAGCTTTGGGCAGAACTACGAGCAGTACTTC. Translating gives CASSFGQNYEQYF. Full variable domain (outside the CDR3, taken from reference TRBV5-1 and TRBJ2-7): KAGVTQTPRYLIKTRGQQVTLSCSPISGHRSVSWYQQTPGQGLQFLFEYFSETQRNKGNFPGRFSGRQFSNSRSEMNVSTLELGDSALYLCASSFGQNYEQYFGPGTRLTVT.

The chain carries TRBV2 and TRBJ2-2; 10 positions agree with TRBD2. This CDR3 region has 20 residues. CDR1 SNHLY and CDR2 FYNNEI come from the germline V gene. Losses at the gene ends were 0 bases for V and 1 base for J; bases not matched to a gene: 11. CDR3 sequence: CASSEALIGASGGNTGELFF. CDR3 sequence (DNA): TGTGCCAGCAGTGAAGCGCTTATCGGGGCTAGCGGGGGGAACACCGGGGAGCTGTTTTTT.

The chain carries TRBV27 and TRBJ2-7, with D possibly being TRBD1 (6 bases). Germline V lookup: CDR1 MNHEY, CDR2 SMNVEV (reference sequence). The CDR3 totals 15 residues. Deletions cut 1 base from V and 2 bases from J, with 12 bases between. For the CDR3, the DNA is TGTGCCAGCAGTTTATTCGGGACAAGGACCTACGAGCAGTACTTC. Residues: CASSLFGTRTYEQYF.

The gene calls are TRBV7-9 and TRBJ2-5, with TRBD1 matching over 8 bases. Trimming took 4 bases from V and 1 from J; bases not matched to a gene: 5. CDR1 SEHNR and CDR2 FQNEAQ come from the germline V gene (reference sequence). This CDR3 has 15 residues. CDR3 region: CASSSYRGFQETQYF. CDR3 DNA: TGTGCCAGCAGCTCCTACAGGGGGTTCCAAGAGACCCAGTACTTC. The full variable domain, completed using reference TRBV7-9 and TRBJ2-5, is DTGVSQNPRHKITKRGQNVTFRCDPISEHNRLYWYRQTLGQGPEFLTYFQNEAQLEKSRLLSDRFSAERPKGSFSTLEIQRTEQGDSAMYLCASSSYRGFQETQYFGPGTRLLVL.

This clone was seen a handful of times. The chain couples TRBV7-9 to TRBJ2-7; unclear D gene. The CDR3 loop spans 15 amino acids. V lost 3 bases and J lost 0, with 12 bases in between. Germline V lookup: CDR1 SEHNR, CDR2 FQNEAQ (reference sequence). The DNA of the CDR3 is TGTGCCAGCAGCTTTCCACCGTCCGCCTCCTACGAGCAGTACTTC. This gives the protein CASSFPPSASYEQYF.

Only a few counts were recorded for this clone. This chain joins TRBV19 and TRBJ2-7; perhaps TRBD2 as D (6 bases). Trimming stripped 3 bases from V and 9 bases from J, with 27 bases between. Germline CDR1 is LNHDA and CDR2 is SQIVND (reference sequence). This CDR3 has 17 amino acids. CDR3: CASSIPLGGQGGIRQYF. The CDR3, as DNA: TGTGCCAGTAGTATTCCCCTGGGCGGCCAGGGAGGAATAAGGCAGTACTTC. Based on the CDR3 plus reference TRBV19 and TRBJ2-7, the full variable domain is DGGITQSPKYLFRKEGQNVTLSCEQNLNHDAMYWYRQDPGQGLRLIYYSQIVNDFQKGDIAEGYSVSREKKESFPLTVTSAQKNPTAFYLCASSIPLGGQGGIRQYFGPGTRLTVT.

This clone has a handful of counts. The V gene is TRBV6-6, the J gene TRBJ1-2; D unclear. Trimming cost V 6 bases and J 7 bases, with 15 bases left between them. Per germline, CDR1 MNHNY and CDR2 SVGAGI (reference sequence). CDR3 length: 13 residues. The CDR3 sequence is CASSPTALAGYTF. The CDR3 DNA is TGTGCCAGCAGCCCCACGGCCTTGGCTGGCTACACCTTC.

The rearrangement joins TRBV28 to TRBJ1-5, with 7 bases fitting TRBD1. This CDR3 region has 16 residues. The V segment lost 4 bases and the J segment 1 base; nucleotides outside the gene matches: 7. CDR1 MDHEN and CDR2 SYDVKM come from the germline V gene. The CDR3 DNA reads as TGTGCCAGCAGTTCACGACAGGGTCGGAGCAATCAGCCCCAGCATTTT. Translating gives CASSSRQGRSNQPQHF.

The chain combines TRBV28 with TRBJ1-3, with no clear D. The CDR3 is 12 residues long. V lost 2 bases to trimming and J lost 4 bases, with 3 bases between them. Germline CDR1 reads MDHEN; CDR2 reads SYDVKM. In DNA form, the CDR3 reads TGTGCCAGCAGTTTAGTAGGAAACACCATATATTTT. It is translated as CASSLVGNTIYF.

This clone was detected once. The chain has TRBV10-3 and TRBJ2-5; weak D call: TRBD2 (6 bases). Germline V gene data show CDR1 as ENHRY and CDR2 as SYGVKD. V was trimmed by 2 bases and J by 1 base, leaving 14 bases between them. CDR3 length: 16 amino acids. The CDR3 region is CAISEGDSGSQETQYF. As DNA, the CDR3 is TGTGCCATCAGTGAGGGTGATAGCGGCTCCCAAGAGACCCAGTACTTC.